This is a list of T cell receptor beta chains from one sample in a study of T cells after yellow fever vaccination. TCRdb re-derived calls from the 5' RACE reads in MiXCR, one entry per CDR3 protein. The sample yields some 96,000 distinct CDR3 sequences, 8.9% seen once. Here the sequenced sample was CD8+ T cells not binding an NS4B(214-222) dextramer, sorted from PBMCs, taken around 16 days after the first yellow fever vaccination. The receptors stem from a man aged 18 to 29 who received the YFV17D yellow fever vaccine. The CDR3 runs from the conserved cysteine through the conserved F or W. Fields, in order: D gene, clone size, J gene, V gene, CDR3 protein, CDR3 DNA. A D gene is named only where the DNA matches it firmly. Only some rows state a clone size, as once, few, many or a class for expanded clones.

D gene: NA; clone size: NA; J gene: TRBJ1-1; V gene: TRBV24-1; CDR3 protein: CATSQDERYNTEAFF; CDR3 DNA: TGTGCCACCAGTCAGGATGAGAGGTATAACACTGAAGCTTTCTTT
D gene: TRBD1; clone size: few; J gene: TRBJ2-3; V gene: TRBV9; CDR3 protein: CASSGTGEFGTDTQYF; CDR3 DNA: TGTGCCAGCAGCGGGACAGGGGAATTTGGCACAGATACGCAGTATTTT
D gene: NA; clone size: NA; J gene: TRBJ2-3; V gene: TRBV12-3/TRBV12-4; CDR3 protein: CASSFFGLEDTQYF; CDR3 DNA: TGTGCCAGCAGTTTCTTTGGGCTTGAAGATACGCAGTATTTT
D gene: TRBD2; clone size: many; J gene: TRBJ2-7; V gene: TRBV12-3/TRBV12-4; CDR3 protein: CASSLKRGPYEQYF; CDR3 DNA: TGTGCCAGCAGTTTGAAGCGGGGGCCCTACGAGCAGTACTTC
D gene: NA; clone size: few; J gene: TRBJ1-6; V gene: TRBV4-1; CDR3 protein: CASSPGPYNSPLHF; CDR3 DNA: TGCGCCAGCAGTCCAGGCCCCTATAATTCACCCCTCCACTTT
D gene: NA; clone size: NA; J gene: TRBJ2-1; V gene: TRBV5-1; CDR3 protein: CASLWTPSPSYNEQFF; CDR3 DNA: TGCGCCAGCTTGTGGACACCCTCTCCCTCCTACAATGAGCAGTTCTTC
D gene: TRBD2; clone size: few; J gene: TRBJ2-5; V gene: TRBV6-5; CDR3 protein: CASSYDGGEETQYF; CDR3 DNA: TGTGCCAGCAGTTACGATGGGGGGGAAGAGACCCAGTACTTC
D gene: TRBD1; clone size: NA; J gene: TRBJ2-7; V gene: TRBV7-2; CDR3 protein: CASSSGQGGNEQYF; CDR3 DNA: TGTGCCAGCAGCAGCGGACAGGGGGGCAACGAGCAGTACTTC
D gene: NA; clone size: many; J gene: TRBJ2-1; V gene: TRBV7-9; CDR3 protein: CASSLAGTYNEQFF; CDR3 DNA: TGTGCCAGCAGCTTGGCAGGGACATACAATGAGCAGTTCTTC
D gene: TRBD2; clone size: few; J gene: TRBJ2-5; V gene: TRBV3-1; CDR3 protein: CASSRPAGFQETQYF; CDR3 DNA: TGTGCCAGCAGCCGCCCAGCGGGGTTCCAAGAGACCCAGTACTTC
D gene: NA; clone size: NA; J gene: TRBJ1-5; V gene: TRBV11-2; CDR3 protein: CASSLGPGGGGDQPQHF; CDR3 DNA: TGTGCCAGCAGCTTAGGCCCCGGAGGGGGTGGTGATCAGCCCCAGCATTTT
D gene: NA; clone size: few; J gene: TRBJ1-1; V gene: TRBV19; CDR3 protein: CASVWSGQHTEAFF; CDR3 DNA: TGTGCCAGTGTTTGGTCCGGACAGCACACTGAAGCTTTCTTT
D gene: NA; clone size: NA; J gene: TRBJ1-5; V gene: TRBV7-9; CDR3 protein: CASSLGGALTGNQPQHF; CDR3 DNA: TGTGCCAGCAGCTTAGGAGGGGCCCTTACTGGCAATCAGCCCCAGCATTTT
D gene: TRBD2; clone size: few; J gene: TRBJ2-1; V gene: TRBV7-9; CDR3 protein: CASSESGGAYNEQFF; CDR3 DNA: TGTGCCAGCAGCGAAAGCGGGGGGGCTTACAATGAGCAGTTCTTC
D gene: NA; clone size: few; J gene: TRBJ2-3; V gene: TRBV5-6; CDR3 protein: CASSLVDTQYF; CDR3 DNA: TGTGCCAGCAGCTTGGTAGATACGCAGTATTTT
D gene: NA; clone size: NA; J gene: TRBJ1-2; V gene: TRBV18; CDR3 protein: CASSQQKAVGYYGYTF; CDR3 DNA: TGTGCCAGCTCACAACAGAAGGCGGTTGGTTACTATGGCTACACCTTC
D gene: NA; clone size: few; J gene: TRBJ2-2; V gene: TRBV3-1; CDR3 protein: CASSQEWVNTGELFF; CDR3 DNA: TGTGCCAGCAGCCAAGAGTGGGTGAACACCGGGGAGCTGTTTTTT
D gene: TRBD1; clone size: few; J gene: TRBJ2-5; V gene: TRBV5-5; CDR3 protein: CASSQWDRDIQETQYF; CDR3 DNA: TGTGCCAGCAGCCAGTGGGACAGGGATATCCAAGAGACCCAGTACTTC
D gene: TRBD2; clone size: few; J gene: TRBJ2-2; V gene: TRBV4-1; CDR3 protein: CASSLGGRTRRPGELFF; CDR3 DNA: TGCGCCAGCAGCCTGGGGGGGAGGACTAGGCGACCCGGGGAGCTGTTTTTT
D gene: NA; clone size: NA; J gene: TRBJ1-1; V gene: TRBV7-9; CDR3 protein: CASSFDINRAGAFF; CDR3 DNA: TGTGCCAGCAGCTTCGATATAAACAGGGCAGGAGCTTTCTTT
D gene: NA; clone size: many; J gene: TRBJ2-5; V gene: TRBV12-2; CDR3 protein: CASRFIGEETQYF; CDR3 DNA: TGTGCAAGTCGCTTCATAGGAGAAGAGACCCAGTACTTC
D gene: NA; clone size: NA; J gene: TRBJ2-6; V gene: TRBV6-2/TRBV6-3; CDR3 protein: CASRPIHRDVFDSGANVLTF; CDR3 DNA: TGTGCCAGCAGACCGATTCACCGGGACGTCTTCGACTCTGGGGCCAACGTCCTGACTTTC
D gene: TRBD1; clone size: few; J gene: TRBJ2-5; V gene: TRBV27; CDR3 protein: CASSFGQGLGETQYF; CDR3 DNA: TGTGCCAGCAGTTTCGGACAGGGGCTGGGGGAGACCCAGTACTTC
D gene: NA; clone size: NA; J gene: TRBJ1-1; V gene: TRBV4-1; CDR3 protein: CASSQAPQGMGEAFF; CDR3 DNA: TGCGCCAGCAGCCAGGCACCTCAGGGAATGGGTGAAGCTTTCTTT
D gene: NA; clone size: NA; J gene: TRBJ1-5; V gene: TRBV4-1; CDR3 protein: CASSQDHHGGQPQHF; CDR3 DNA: TGCGCCAGCAGCCAAGATCATCATGGGGGGCAGCCCCAGCATTTT
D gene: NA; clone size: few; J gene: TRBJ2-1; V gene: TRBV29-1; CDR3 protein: CSVDSFYNEQFF; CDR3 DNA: TGCAGCGTTGACAGTTTTTACAATGAGCAGTTCTTC
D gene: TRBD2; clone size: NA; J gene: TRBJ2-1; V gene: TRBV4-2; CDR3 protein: CASSQDLAGGLYNEQFF; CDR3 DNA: TGTGCCAGCAGCCAAGATCTGGCGGGGGGTCTTTACAATGAGCAGTTCTTC
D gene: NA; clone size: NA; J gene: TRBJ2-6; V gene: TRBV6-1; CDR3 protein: CASTTGTLYSGANVLTF; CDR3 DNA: TGTGCCAGCACCACGGGGACCTTATACTCTGGGGCCAACGTCCTGACTTTC
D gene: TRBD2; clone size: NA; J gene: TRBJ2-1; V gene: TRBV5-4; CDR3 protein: CASTTSGTSPNEQFF; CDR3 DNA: TGTGCCAGCACCACGTCCGGGACTAGCCCCAATGAGCAGTTCTTC
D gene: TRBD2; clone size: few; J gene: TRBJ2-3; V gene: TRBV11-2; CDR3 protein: CASSLILAGGKRDTQYF; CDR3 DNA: TGTGCCAGCAGCTTAATCTTGGCGGGGGGCAAGCGAGATACGCAGTATTTT
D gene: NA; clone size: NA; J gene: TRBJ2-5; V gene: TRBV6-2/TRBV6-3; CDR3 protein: CASSYGLETQYF; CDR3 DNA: TGTGCCAGCAGTTACGGGCTGGAGACCCAGTACTTC
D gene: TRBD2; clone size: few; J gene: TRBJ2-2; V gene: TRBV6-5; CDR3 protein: CASSYSAGGGNTGELFF; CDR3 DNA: TGTGCCAGCAGTTACTCAGCCGGGGGGGGGAACACCGGGGAGCTGTTTTTT
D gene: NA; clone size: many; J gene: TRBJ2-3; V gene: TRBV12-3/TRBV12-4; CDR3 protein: CASELYAGSDTQYF; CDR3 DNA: TGTGCCAGCGAGTTATACGCGGGGTCAGATACGCAGTATTTT
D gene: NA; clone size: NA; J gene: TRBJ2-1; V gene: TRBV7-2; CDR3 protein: CPSSLGGIETAEQFF; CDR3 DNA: TGTCCCAGCAGCTTAGGCGGGATAGAGACCGCCGAGCAGTTCTTC
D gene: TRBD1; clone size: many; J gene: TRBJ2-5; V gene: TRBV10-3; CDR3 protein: CAIRGQGAEETQYF; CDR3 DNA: TGTGCCATCAGAGGACAGGGGGCTGAGGAGACCCAGTACTTC
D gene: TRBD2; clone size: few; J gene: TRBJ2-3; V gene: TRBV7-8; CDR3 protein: CASSRLAGGRQYF; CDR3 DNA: TGTGCCAGCAGCCGACTAGCGGGGGGGCGGCAGTATTTT
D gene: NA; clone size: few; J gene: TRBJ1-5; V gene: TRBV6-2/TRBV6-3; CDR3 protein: CASSYLSARFNQPQHF; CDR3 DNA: TGTGCCAGCAGTTATCTGAGCGCCAGATTCAATCAGCCCCAGCATTTT